This TCR beta chain is from a study of T cell responses to AZD1222 COVID-19 vaccine (dated by TCRdb to the early 2020s). Regarding the complete study: A total of 240 or so trial participants underwent TCR sequencing, of whom 200 to 220 had received two doses of AZD1222 and about 25 had received two doses of the MenACWY control vaccine. Trial participants were enrolled by age into 18-55, 56-69 and 70-plus year subgroups, with roughly 150, 30 and 60 TCR-sequenced participants respectively.

Turning to this clone: It lacks a known antigen. The record has no base qualities; no much larger clone is one base away.

The time point label of this sample denotes: about 28 days (+/-7) after the second vaccine dose. Because spike-specific TCR depth and breadth did not differ between the two schedules, AZD1222 recipients who got a second dose at roughly 4 weeks were pooled with those who got a second dose at roughly 12 weeks. The vaccinee samples were drawn from two UK trials, COV001 and COV002, one of which was a single-blind randomized controlled phase 2/3 trial testing AZD1222 (ChAdOx1 nCoV-19) in healthy adults. For TCRbeta chain sequencing, PBMC samples were collected from trial participants at day 0 and at day 28 after the second dose. Here is what the overall study found, with its caveats: No day 14 peak-response samples were available, so repertoires were characterized only after the peak T cell response. Only five to seven AZD1222 recipients were SARS-CoV-2 seropositive at baseline, limiting conclusions about previously exposed vaccinees. After two AZD1222 doses, spike-specific TCR breadth and depth were significantly higher than at day 0 and than in MenACWY recipients. The 56-69-year group was small, and its depth increase did not reach significance, likely because of low power. Participants were mostly white British, with more females than males. The authors suggested clonal diversity may have been underestimated. The whole spike protein was spanned by vaccine-associated CD4 TCRs, and dominant responses were seen in regions 160-218 and 743-854. Reportedly, almost half of the unique spike-specific TCRs recognized epitopes lying outside the regions that are mutated in the B.1.351 and B.1.1.7 variants.

V was cut back by 10 bases and J by 2 bases, leaving a gap of 18 bases between them. From the germline V gene, CDR1 is SNHLY and CDR2 is FYNNEI. Its CDR3 holds 15 amino acids, cysteine through phenylalanine. The DNA shown is the 45-base CDR3, in frame from base 1. The CDR3 regions of human TCRbeta chains were subjected to immunosequencing. For the original study's pipeline: Repertoire TCRs were checked for matches against a reference library of SARS-CoV-2-specific TCRs that had been generated using the MIRA antigen-specificity platform. Breadth was defined as the fraction of unique TCRs that were SARS-CoV-2-associated, and depth was defined as the fraction of total T cells that were SARS-CoV-2-associated. Using the MIRA data, each spike-specific TCR was assigned both to the spike region to which the TCR was reactive and to a CD4 or CD8 class. Log10-transformed breadth and depth values were compared by one-way ANOVA with Sidak's multiple comparisons tests. TCRdb holds this immuneACCESS table with in-frame rearrangements only. Some clones are missing; in checked studies, unresolved V genes explain under half, and the rest has no known cause. For V, J and clone size, that table is used; D and trimming come from the DNA. The sample has roughly 150,000 clones on record, over 70% of them singletons. Roughly 10% of the sample belongs to the ten largest clones.

The chain is assembled from TRBV2 and TRBJ1-5; a weak D assignment points to TRBD1 (6 bases agree). This TCR derives from an adult who received the AZD1222 COVID-19 vaccine. The sequencing here drew on peripheral blood, taken 28 days after the second AZD1222 dose. The DNA sequence is given as TGTGCCATCTCGCGGCAGGGGCAGGGCAATCAGCCCCAGCATTTT. Translation gives CAISRQGQGNQPQHF.